These T cell receptor beta chains were read from a single sample in a study of cytomegalovirus exposure and HLA in healthy donors. TCRdb's copy holds only in-frame clones and misses some; the assay was immunoSEQ multiplex PCR. The table records tens of thousands of clones, over 80% of them present only once. The sequenced sample consisted of PBMCs. The receptors originated from a man aged 30 to 45 in good health and CMV-seronegative. Both conserved end residues are part of each CDR3. Each record gives: J gene, V gene, clone size, D gene, CDR3 protein, CDR3 DNA. A D gene is named only where the DNA matches it firmly. Only some rows state a clone size, as once, few, many or a class for expanded clones.

TRBJ1-2	TRBV11-3	.	.	CASSLEGRDHGYTF	TGTGCCAGCAGCTTAGAAGGCCGGGATCATGGCTACACCTTC
TRBJ1-2	TRBV28	.	.	CASSTPPAGNYGYTF	TGTGCCAGCAGTACTCCCCCGGCGGGAAACTATGGCTACACCTTC
TRBJ1-4	TRBV6-1	.	.	CASSGGDLGEKLFF	TGTGCCAGCAGTGGAGGGGACTTAGGGGAAAAACTGTTTTTT
TRBJ1-4	TRBV5-4	.	.	CASSLRAGSNEKLFF	TGTGCCAGCAGCTTGAGGGCAGGGTCTAATGAAAAACTGTTTTTT
TRBJ2-3	TRBV19	.	.	CASSIGPRTDTQYF	TGTGCCAGTAGTATAGGTCCTCGCACAGATACGCAGTATTTT
TRBJ2-5	TRBV29-1	.	TRBD2	CSVAPTSGKETQYF	TGCAGCGTTGCCCCAACTAGCGGGAAAGAGACCCAGTACTTC
TRBJ2-1	TRBV6-6	once	TRBD1	CASSEGQGVANEQFF	TGTGCCAGCAGTGAGGGACAGGGGGTGGCCAATGAGCAGTTCTTC
TRBJ1-2	TRBV5-6	few	.	CASSLRVNYGYTF	TGTGCCAGCAGCTTGCGGGTGAACTATGGCTACACCTTC
TRBJ1-4	TRBV7-9	.	.	CASSLRRGNEKLFF	TGTGCCAGCAGCTTGAGACGAGGAAATGAAAAACTGTTTTTT
TRBJ1-5	TRBV10-3	.	TRBD1	CAISLDGQGQPQHF	TGTGCCATCAGTCTTGATGGACAGGGGCAGCCCCAGCATTTT
TRBJ2-4	TRBV5-1	.	TRBD1	CASSLVDRGLAKNIQYF	TGCGCCAGCAGCTTGGTCGACAGGGGATTAGCCAAAAACATTCAGTACTTC
TRBJ2-1	TRBV5-1	once	TRBD1	CASSPTGGSYNEQFF	TGCGCCAGCAGCCCAACAGGGGGCTCCTACAATGAGCAGTTCTTC
TRBJ1-1	TRBV30	.	TRBD1	CAWSTTGGTETEAFF	TGTGCCTGGAGTACTACAGGGGGCACGGAAACTGAAGCTTTCTTT
TRBJ2-5	TRBV4-2	.	.	CASSQETAGETQYF	TGTGCCAGCAGCCAAGAAACGGCGGGGGAGACCCAGTACTTC
TRBJ1-3	TRBV19	.	TRBD1	CASRGQPNSGNTIYF	TGTGCCAGTCGGGGACAGCCAAACTCTGGAAACACCATATATTTT
TRBJ2-1	TRBV7-6	.	TRBD1	CASSLGTGTYNEQFF	TGTGCCAGCAGCTTAGGGACAGGGACCTACAATGAGCAGTTCTTC
TRBJ2-1	TRBV9	.	.	CASSPQWAPTSNEQFF	TGTGCCAGCAGCCCCCAGTGGGCCCCAACCTCTAATGAGCAGTTCTTC
TRBJ1-1	TRBV27	.	.	CASSLRFQGNTEAFF	TGTGCCAGCAGTTTACGATTCCAGGGGAACACTGAAGCTTTCTTT
TRBJ2-5	TRBV5-1	.	TRBD2	CASSFTTSVRETQYF	TGCGCCAGCAGCTTTACGACTAGCGTCCGAGAGACCCAGTACTTC
TRBJ1-5	TRBV19	.	TRBD1	CASSMNRDRGNQPQHF	TGTGCCAGTAGTATGAACCGGGACAGGGGGAATCAGCCCCAGCATTTT
TRBJ2-1	TRBV5-1	.	.	CASRLGPETYNEQFF	TGCGCCAGCAGACTAGGACCGGAAACCTACAATGAGCAGTTCTTC
TRBJ1-1	TRBV19	.	TRBD1	CASSLWTGEAFF	TGTGCCAGTAGTCTGTGGACAGGTGAAGCTTTCTTT
TRBJ2-3	TRBV5-1	few	TRBD2	CASSRYAGTSRDTQYF	TGCGCCAGCAGCCGCTACGCCGGGACTAGCAGGGATACGCAGTATTTT
TRBJ2-2	TRBV11-1	.	.	CASRLRDGELFF	TGTGCCAGCAGGCTCAGGGACGGGGAGCTGTTTTTT
TRBJ1-1	TRBV2	.	.	CASRETGMRNTEAFF	TGTGCCAGCAGGGAAACAGGGATGAGGAACACTGAAGCTTTCTTT
TRBJ2-2	TRBV11-2	.	.	CASSPQITGELFF	TGTGCCAGCAGCCCCCAGATAACCGGGGAGCTGTTTTTT
TRBJ1-4	TRBV6-1	.	TRBD1	CATTGTGEGKLFF	TGTGCCACGACCGGGACAGGGGAGGGGAAACTGTTTTTT
TRBJ1-5	TRBV5-6	medium-sized	.	CASSSEGRGTVQPQHF	TGTGCCAGCAGCTCCGAGGGACGGGGGACGGTTCAGCCCCAGCATTTT
TRBJ2-1	TRBV11-3	.	TRBD2	CASSLEGGGGGVDNEQFF	TGTGCCAGCAGCTTAGAGGGAGGCGGGGGGGGCGTGGACAATGAGCAGTTCTTC
TRBJ2-5	TRBV4-1	once	.	CASSQDRETQYF	TGCGCCAGCAGCCAAGATAGAGAGACCCAGTACTTC
TRBJ1-3	TRBV6-5	.	TRBD1	CASREDRRRGNTIYF	TGTGCCAGCAGGGAGGACAGGCGGCGTGGAAACACCATATATTTT
TRBJ2-7	TRBV25-1	once	TRBD2	CASSDPRSSGINEQYF	TGTGCCAGCAGTGATCCCCGTTCCAGCGGGATCAACGAGCAGTACTTC
TRBJ1-4	TRBV18	.	TRBD1	CASSPVGGQGLTKLFF	TGTGCCAGCTCACCCGTGGGCGGACAGGGTTTAACAAAACTGTTTTTT
TRBJ2-7	TRBV27	few	TRBD1	CASSRGTGGRTYEQYF	TGTGCCAGCAGTCGAGGGACAGGGGGACGGACCTACGAGCAGTACTTC
TRBJ1-3	TRBV30	.	.	CAWLRGGSGNTIYF	TGTGCCTGGCTTCGAGGGGGCTCTGGAAACACCATATATTTT
TRBJ1-4	TRBV30	.	TRBD1	CAWSVGGQINEKLFF	TGTGCCTGGAGTGTTGGGGGACAGATTAATGAAAAACTGTTTTTT
TRBJ1-5	TRBV2	.	TRBD1	CASARDRGYSNQPQHF	TGTGCCAGCGCTCGGGACAGGGGGTATAGCAATCAGCCCCAGCATTTT
TRBJ1-4	TRBV2	.	TRBD1	CASSRTGGSTNEKLFF	TGTGCCAGCAGTCGGACAGGAGGGTCAACTAATGAAAAACTGTTTTTT
TRBJ1-1	TRBV11-3	.	.	CASSPGRGFPVEAFF	TGTGCCAGCAGCCCAGGGAGGGGATTCCCCGTTGAAGCTTTCTTT
TRBJ1-4	TRBV6-4	.	TRBD1	CASSDPPGQGANEKLFF	TGTGCCAGCAGTGACCCCCCCGGACAGGGGGCTAATGAAAAACTGTTTTTT
TRBJ2-5	TRBV19	.	TRBD2	CASTDGLAEETQYF	TGTGCCAGCACCGACGGACTAGCGGAAGAGACCCAGTACTTC
TRBJ2-3	TRBV29-1	.	.	CSVEDPARGTDTQYF	TGCAGCGTTGAAGATCCTGCCAGGGGCACAGATACGCAGTATTTT
TRBJ2-4	TRBV5-6	.	.	CASSLGSVRDIQYF	TGTGCCAGCAGCTTGGGAAGTGTTCGGGACATTCAGTACTTC
TRBJ2-1	TRBV6-1	few	.	CASSESQGLSYNEQFF	TGTGCCAGCAGTGAATCTCAGGGGCTCTCCTACAATGAGCAGTTCTTC
TRBJ1-2	TRBV11-1	.	.	CATDRFYGYTF	TGTGCCACCGACAGGTTTTATGGCTACACCTTC